These 25 T cell receptor beta chains were sequenced from one sample in a study of cytomegalovirus exposure and HLA in healthy donors. Libraries were prepared by immunoSEQ multiplex PCR; TCRdb keeps only in-frame clonotypes and omits some of them. The repertoire holds some 84,000 clones, with under 95% as singletons. Specimen: PBMCs. These TCRs come from a man aged 30-40 years in good health and CMV-seronegative.

The chain employs TRBV19 and TRBJ2-3, with 11 bases that match TRBD2. CDR1 and CDR2 (germline): LNHDA, SQIVND (reference sequence). V shed 6 bases and J 1 base; nucleotides not matched to a gene: 9. CDR3 size: 17 residues. CDR3 amino acids: CASRRLAGTGGTDTQYF. The DNA of the CDR3 is TGTGCCAGTAGAAGACTAGCGGGAACGGGGGGCACAGATACGCAGTATTTT.

This rearrangement joins TRBV28 to TRBJ1-2, with D unclear. V lost 1 base and J lost 7, with 4 bases in between. Germline V gives CDR1 MDHEN, CDR2 SYDVKM. The CDR3 consists of 11 residues. The CDR3, as DNA: TGTGCCAGCAGTTTATCGAGTGGCTACACCTTC. Residues: CASSLSSGYTF.

This clone was observed once. CDR3 residues: CASSLTKFRDEQYF. The CDR3 DNA sequence: TGTGCCAGCAGCTTAACGAAGTTTCGGGACGAGCAGTACTTC. The chain couples TRBV7-6 to TRBJ2-7; D is undetermined. This CDR3 has 14 amino acids. Trimming took off 2 bases at V and 5 bases at J, with 13 bases between the two ends. CDR1 and CDR2 (germline): SGHVS, FNYEAQ.

This chain connects TRBV6-5 to TRBJ2-7; TRBD1 might be the D (6 bases). The V gene's germline CDR1 is MNHEY and CDR2 SVGAGI. V was pared by 6 bases and J by 2 bases, with 8 bases between. The CDR3 has 12 amino acids. CDR3 loop: CASRGHPYEQYF. CDR3 bases: TGTGCCAGCAGGGGACACCCCTACGAGCAGTACTTC.

The chain has TRBV5-1 and TRBJ2-7, with TRBD1 identical over 9 bases. The CDR3 totals 16 residues. The germline V gene has CDR1 SGHRS and CDR2 YFSETQ. V lost 3 bases and J lost 9; bases outside the gene matches: 16. CDR3 bases: TGCGCCAGCAGCTGGGGGCCTACCGGGACAGGGTCGTCGCAGTACTTC. Translation gives CASSWGPTGTGSSQYF.

The genes are TRBV5-1 and TRBJ1-2; no definite D call. Germline V lookup: CDR1 SGHRS, CDR2 YFSETQ. V dropped 0 bases and J dropped 6 bases, with 12 bases sitting between them. This CDR3 spans 14 amino acids. This chain's CDR3 is CASSLVREANGYTF. The CDR3 DNA is TGCGCCAGCAGCTTGGTAAGAGAGGCAAATGGCTACACCTTC.

V usage is TRBV6-5 and J usage is TRBJ2-1, with a tentative D call TRBD1 (6 bases). V was shortened by 6 bases and J by 4 bases, with 13 bases between the two germline ends. Germline lookup yields CDR1 MNHEY and CDR2 SVGAGI. The CDR3 loop spans 14 amino acids. CDR3 bases: TGTGCCAGCAGGTCCGGGACAAGTTACAATGAGCAGTTCTTC. Its translation: CASRSGTSYNEQFF.

The rearrangement links TRBV28 to TRBJ2-1; D not certain. The V and J ends lost 7 bases and 9 bases respectively, with 13 bases between them. The CDR3 has 12 amino acids. Germline loops: CDR1 MDHEN, CDR2 SYDVKM. CDR3 sequence: CASNERAAEQFF. CDR3 bases: TGTGCCAGCAACGAGAGAGCCGCTGAGCAGTTCTTC.

This chain connects TRBV27 to TRBJ2-5; no firm D call. V was cut by 3 bases and J by 6 bases, with 11 bases left in between. The CDR3 loop spans 13 amino acids. Per the germline V gene, CDR1 is MNHEY and CDR2 is SMNVEV (reference sequence). The CDR3 reads CASSFQAAKTQYF. The CDR3 DNA reads as TGTGCCAGCAGTTTTCAGGCTGCAAAGACCCAGTACTTC.

The chain has TRBV27 and TRBJ2-7; D is undetermined. Germline lookup yields CDR1 MNHEY and CDR2 SMNVEV (reference sequence). CDR3 length: 19 amino acids. Trimming took 1 base from V and 3 from J, leaving 25 bases between them. The CDR3 loop reads CASSLYFPQIPKTDYEQYF. CDR3 DNA: TGTGCCAGCAGTTTATATTTCCCACAGATCCCCAAGACGGACTACGAGCAGTACTTC.

CDR3 in DNA: TGTGCCAGTAGTCCGACAGACCTAAGTTCACCCCTCCACTTT. It encodes CASSPTDLSSPLHF. The genes are TRBV19 and TRBJ1-6; D may be TRBD1 (5 bases). V was shortened by 5 bases and J by 9 bases, with 14 bases between the two germline ends. The germline V gene encodes CDR1 LNHDA and CDR2 SQIVND (reference sequence). The length of the CDR3 is 14 residues.

This chain uses TRBV5-8 with TRBJ1-5; 7 bases align to TRBD1. CDR1 and CDR2 (germline): SGHTS, YDEGEE. V shed 2 bases, J shed 2 bases, and the junction held 4 bases outside the gene matches. There are 15 residues in the CDR3. CDR3 in amino acids: CASSLRTGGNQPQHF. CDR3 sequence (DNA): TGTGCCAGCAGCTTAAGGACAGGAGGCAATCAGCCCCAGCATTTT. Complete variable domain (other parts from reference TRBV5-8 and TRBJ1-5): EAGVTQSPTHLIKTRGQQATLRCSPISGHTSVYWYQQALGLGLQFLLWYDEGEERNRGNFPPRFSGRQFPNYSSELNVNALELEDSALYLCASSLRTGGNQPQHFGDGTRLSIL.

This clone was observed many times. This chain joins TRBV25-1 and TRBJ2-2, with D maybe TRBD2 (6 bases). Germline V lookup: CDR1 MGHDK, CDR2 SYGVNS. Trimming removed 1 base at V and 6 bases at J, with 12 bases between. The CDR3 spans 15 residues. CDR3 DNA sequence: TGTGCCAGCAGTGAATGGAGGGACGGGCCCGGGGAGCTGTTTTTT. Amino acids: CASSEWRDGPGELFF.

The chain links TRBV18 to TRBJ2-5, with 7 nucleotides matching TRBD2. CDR3 size: 15 residues. From germline, CDR1 is KGHSH and CDR2 LQKENI. Trimming took 2 bases from V and 5 from J; bases not matched to a gene: 8. The CDR3 region has the DNA TGTGCCAGCTCACCAGTCGCGGGAGTTGGGGAGACCCAGTACTTC. Protein: CASSPVAGVGETQYF. The complete variable domain, with remaining parts taken from reference TRBV18 and TRBJ2-5, reads NAGVMQNPRHLVRRRGQEARLRCSPMKGHSHVYWYRQLPEEGLKFMVYLQKENIIDESGMPKERFSAEFPKEGPSILRIQQVVRGDSAAYFCASSPVAGVGETQYFGPGTRLLVL.

This clone turned up a few times. The V and J genes are TRBV7-9 and TRBJ2-1; tentative D call: TRBD2 (6 bases). Between the trimmed V and J ends, which lost 3 bases and 12 bases, there was a span of 15 bases. This CDR3 is built from 13 residues. Germline-derived CDR1 and CDR2 are SEHNR and FQNEAQ (reference sequence). CDR3 sequence: CASSLVRAGWQFF. DNA for the CDR3: TGTGCCAGCAGCTTGGTCCGAGCGGGCTGGCAGTTCTTC.

The rearrangement uses TRBV7-9 and TRBJ1-2; 10 nucleotides align to TRBD1. This CDR3 contains 14 residues. Germline loops: CDR1 SEHNR, CDR2 FQNEAQ (reference sequence). The trim removed 5 bases at V and 6 bases at J, leaving 6 bases unmatched. CDR3 DNA: TGTGCCAGCAGCCAGCAAGGGACAGGGGATGGCTACACCTTC. Encoded protein: CASSQQGTGDGYTF.

The chain has TRBV5-1 and TRBJ1-3; D uncertain. Trimming removed 5 bases at V and 8 bases at J, with 17 bases between. The CDR3 runs 14 residues. Germline V gene data show CDR1 as SGHRS and CDR2 as YFSETQ. CDR3 region: CASRQTFNVDTIYF. The CDR3, as DNA: TGCGCCAGCAGGCAGACATTTAACGTGGACACCATATATTTT. The whole variable domain, filled in from reference TRBV5-1 and TRBJ1-3, reads KAGVTQTPRYLIKTRGQQVTLSCSPISGHRSVSWYQQTPGQGLQFLFEYFSETQRNKGNFPGRFSGRQFSNSRSEMNVSTLELGDSALYLCASRQTFNVDTIYFGEGSWLTVV.

In DNA, the CDR3 is TGTGCCAGCAGCCTCGGACTAGCGGGAATCTCCTACAATGAGCAGTTCTTC. Translation gives CASSLGLAGISYNEQFF. The V call is TRBV5-8, the J call TRBJ2-1; 12 positions match TRBD2. The CDR3 has 17 residues. V lost 4 bases, J lost 0 bases, and 5 bases stayed unmatched. Germline V gives CDR1 SGHTS, CDR2 YDEGEE.

The chain links TRBV5-6 to TRBJ2-2; no firm D call. V gave up 2 bases and J gave up 7 bases, with 6 bases separating them. CDR1 is SGHDT, CDR2 YYEEEE, per germline. The CDR3 totals 12 residues. The CDR3 nucleotides read TGTGCCAGCAGCTTTATTAGCGGGGAGCTGTTTTTT. Protein sequence: CASSFISGELFF.

Here the CDR3 reads CASSLQGNNQPQHF. CDR3 DNA sequence: TGTGCCAGCAGCCTACAGGGAAACAATCAGCCCCAGCATTTT. The chain combines TRBV4-2 with TRBJ1-5, with TRBD1 as a possible D gene (6 bases). The V gene's germline CDR1 is LGHNA and CDR2 YNFKEQ. The CDR3 covers 14 residues. Between the trimmed V and J ends, which lost 4 bases and 3 bases, there was a span of 10 bases.

The rearrangement uses TRBV6-1 and TRBJ1-2, with 7 positions matching TRBD1. The CDR3 sequence is 15 residues long. Germline CDR1 is MNHNS and CDR2 is SASEGT. V shed 6 bases, J shed 4 bases, and the junction held 11 bases outside the gene matches. This chain's CDR3 is CASRGDREHFYGYTF. The CDR3 DNA follows: TGTGCCAGCAGAGGAGACAGGGAACATTTCTATGGCTACACCTTC.

This clone was recorded a few times. CDR3: CATSRGDRDLDEQYF. The CDR3 DNA reads as TGTGCCACCAGCAGGGGGGACAGGGACTTGGACGAGCAGTACTTC. J is TRBJ2-7 and V is TRBV15, with 9 nucleotides matching TRBD1. Germline values: CDR1 LNHNV, CDR2 YYDKDF (reference sequence). Trimming removed 3 bases from V and 5 bases from J; junction bases left unmatched: 8. This CDR3 comprises 15 residues.

This chain uses TRBV20-1 with TRBJ2-7; D gene ambiguous. Looked up from germline, CDR1 is DFQATT and CDR2 is SNEGSKA (reference sequence). The CDR3 has 11 residues. V was pared by 1 base and J by 3 bases, with 4 bases between. DNA of the CDR3: TGCAGTGCTAGAGTCGGCTACGAGCAGTACTTC. Translated, it gives CSARVGYEQYF.

This clone has a handful of counts. J is TRBJ1-6 and V is TRBV27; 8 positions agree with TRBD1. This CDR3 is 13 amino acids long. V lost 6 bases, J lost 6 bases, and 1 base stayed unmatched. Germline CDR1 and CDR2: MNHEY and SMNVEV (reference sequence). CDR3 sequence: CASRQGVNSPLHF. CDR3 DNA sequence: TGTGCCAGCAGACAGGGGGTTAATTCACCCCTCCACTTT.

The V and J genes are TRBV5-4 and TRBJ2-7; D remains ambiguous. V lost 0 bases to trimming and J lost 0 bases, with 4 bases between them. The CDR3 extends over 13 amino acids. CDR1 is SGHNT, CDR2 YYREEE, per germline (reference sequence). DNA for the CDR3: TGTGCCAGCAGCTTGGTCAACTCCTACGAGCAGTACTTC. Protein sequence: CASSLVNSYEQYF.